The clone carrying this T cell receptor (beta chain) appeared many times. Antigen specificity is unknown. Researchers amplified the TCR beta CDR3 regions from RNA transcripts. The TCR CDR3 first-round RT-PCR relied on the HTBI primer set. From the multiplex PCR reads, TCRdb called clonotypes with MiXCR, one entry per CDR3 protein. The sample shows 250,000 to 300,000 distinct CDR3 sequences, roughly 19% of them seen only once. The CDR3 is made up of 13 amino acids. From germline, CDR1 is SGHAT and CDR2 FQNNGV. V lost 2 bases and J lost 5, with 7 bases in between. The sample belongs to a study of T cells in Graves' hyperthyroidism and ophthalmopathy. Clinical symptoms, serum thyroxine and TRAb, thyroid ultrasound and orbital computed tomography together formed the diagnostic basis. Regarding the study as a whole: Through a model of 13 V-J features, ophthalmopathy was separated from stable hyperthyroidism.

What was sequenced was blood. The chain employs TRBV11-2 and TRBJ2-1, with D unclear. The clonotype originates from a man aged 45-65 years with Graves' ophthalmopathy. DNA for the CDR3: TGTGCCAGCAGCTTAATAGCCAACAATGAGCAGTTCTTC. Amino acids: CASSLIANNEQFF.